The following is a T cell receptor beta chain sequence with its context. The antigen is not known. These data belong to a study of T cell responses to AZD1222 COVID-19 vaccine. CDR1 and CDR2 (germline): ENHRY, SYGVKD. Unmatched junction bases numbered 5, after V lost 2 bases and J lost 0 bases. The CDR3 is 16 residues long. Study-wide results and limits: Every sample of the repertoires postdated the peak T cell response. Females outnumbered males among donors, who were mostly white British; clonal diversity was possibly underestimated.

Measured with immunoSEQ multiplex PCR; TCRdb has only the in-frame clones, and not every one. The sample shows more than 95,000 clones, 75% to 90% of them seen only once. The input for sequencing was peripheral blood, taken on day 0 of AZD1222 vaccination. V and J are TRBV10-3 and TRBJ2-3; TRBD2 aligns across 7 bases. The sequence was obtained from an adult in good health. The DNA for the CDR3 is TGTGCCATCAGTGAGGCAGGGACTACAAGCACAGATACGCAGTATTTT. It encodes CAISEAGTTSTDTQYF.